The rows below give T cell receptor beta chains drawn from one sample of a study of cytomegalovirus exposure and HLA in healthy donors. Sequencing was performed with immunoSEQ multiplex PCR; in TCRdb, only in-frame clones are kept and a portion is missing. Of around 100,000 clones in the sample, around 75% are singletons; the top ten hold approximately 0.9%. The specimen sequenced was PBMCs. The origin of the receptors is a woman under 40 in good health and CMV-seronegative. The CDR3 runs from the conserved cysteine through the conserved F or W. The D gene is left open where the match is weak. Clone size is shown for a subset of rows, as once, few, many or a class of expanded clone.

>TRBD2|TRBV18|TRBJ2-5|NA
CASSPRRTSGRGTETQYF
TGTGCCAGCTCACCCCGAAGGACTAGCGGGAGAGGTACTGAGACCCAGTACTTC
>TRBD1|TRBV2|TRBJ2-7|NA
CASSVDRGYEQYF
TGTGCCAGCAGTGTGGACAGGGGTTACGAGCAGTACTTC
>TRBD1|TRBV2|TRBJ1-5|few
CASSEAAGTGINQPQHF
TGTGCCAGCAGTGAAGCGGCCGGGACAGGGATCAATCAGCCCCAGCATTTT
>NA|TRBV19|TRBJ1-2|NA
CASSADNYGYTF
TGTGCCAGTAGTGCAGATAACTATGGCTACACCTTC
>NA|TRBV6-5|TRBJ1-1|NA
CASSGRRGAAEAFF
TGTGCCAGCAGTGGGCGGCGGGGGGCGGCTGAAGCTTTCTTT
>NA|TRBV6-5|TRBJ2-1|NA
CASSYLGQRDEQFF
TGTGCCAGCAGTTACCTGGGGCAGCGGGATGAGCAGTTCTTC
>NA|TRBV7-9|TRBJ1-1|few
CSSTLRRTEAFF
TGTTCCAGCACCCTTAGGAGGACTGAAGCTTTCTTT
>NA|TRBV25-1|TRBJ1-2|NA
CASSEYEGGGTTNYGYTF
TGTGCCAGCAGTGAATATGAGGGGGGGGGAACTACTAACTATGGCTACACCTTC
>TRBD1|TRBV10-3|TRBJ2-1|NA
CAIRREQGAANEQFF
TGTGCCATCAGGAGGGAACAGGGGGCGGCAAATGAGCAGTTCTTC
>NA|TRBV29-1|TRBJ2-1|NA
CSVDGGRGYNEQFF
TGCAGCGTTGATGGGGGGAGAGGCTACAATGAGCAGTTCTTC
>TRBD2|TRBV7-9|TRBJ2-3|few
CASSSGLAGGEQYF
TGTGCCAGCAGCTCGGGACTAGCGGGAGGTGAGCAGTATTTT
>NA|TRBV28|TRBJ1-4|NA
CASSFGGLATNEKLFF
TGTGCCAGCAGTTTTGGGGGCCTGGCAACTAATGAAAAACTGTTTTTT
>NA|TRBV6-1|TRBJ1-5|NA
CASILVGGGQPQHF
TGTGCCAGCATTCTCGTTGGGGGGGGTCAGCCCCAGCATTTT
>NA|TRBV5-6|TRBJ2-2|NA
CASSLEGTGELFF
TGTGCCAGCAGCTTGGAGGGGACCGGGGAGCTGTTTTTT
>TRBD1|TRBV5-1|TRBJ2-2|NA
CASSPRTGGFGELFF
TGCGCCAGCAGCCCCAGGACAGGGGGCTTCGGGGAGCTGTTTTTT
>TRBD2|TRBV29-1|TRBJ2-3|NA
CSVEDLAGGLTDTQYF
TGCAGCGTTGAAGATCTGGCGGGAGGACTCACAGATACGCAGTATTTT
>NA|TRBV30|TRBJ1-5|NA
CAWSQTGTNQPQHF
TGTGCCTGGAGTCAAACAGGAACAAATCAGCCCCAGCATTTT
>NA|TRBV6-5|TRBJ1-4|NA
CASGLQEGEKLFF
TGTGCCAGCGGATTGCAGGAGGGGGAAAAACTGTTTTTT
>NA|TRBV6-6|TRBJ1-1|NA
CASSYRDKNTEAFF
TGTGCCAGCAGTTACCGGGACAAGAACACTGAAGCTTTCTTT
>TRBD1|TRBV6-1|TRBJ1-1|few
CASSEALRDRGAEAFF
TGTGCCAGCAGTGAAGCGCTTCGGGACAGGGGCGCCGAAGCTTTCTTT
>NA|TRBV5-1|TRBJ2-3|NA
CASSEPTDTQYF
TGCGCCAGCAGCGAGCCCACAGATACGCAGTATTTT
>NA|TRBV2|TRBJ1-4|NA
CASAPQGATNEKLFF
TGTGCCAGTGCTCCGCAGGGTGCAACTAATGAAAAACTGTTTTTT
>TRBD1|TRBV5-1|TRBJ1-4|once
CASSKAGGGNEKLFF
TGCGCCAGCAGCAAAGCAGGGGGCGGCAATGAAAAACTGTTTTTT
>TRBD2|TRBV2|TRBJ2-2|NA
CASSELGLGVTGELFF
TGTGCCAGCAGTGAGTTGGGACTAGGGGTCACCGGGGAGCTGTTTTTT
>NA|TRBV7-9|TRBJ2-2|NA
CASSRMTLTGELFF
TGTGCCAGCAGCCGAATGACACTTACCGGGGAGCTGTTTTTT
>TRBD1|TRBV6-5|TRBJ2-7|NA
CASRTKQGAREQYF
TGTGCCAGCAGGACAAAACAGGGGGCGCGAGAGCAGTACTTC
>NA|TRBV5-4|TRBJ1-1|NA
CASSVQGLETEAFF
TGTGCCAGCAGCGTACAGGGATTAGAGACTGAAGCTTTCTTT
>TRBD1|TRBV18|TRBJ1-1|NA
CASSSRDRSFEGTEAFF
TGTGCCAGCTCGTCCCGGGACAGGAGTTTTGAAGGCACTGAAGCTTTCTTT
>TRBD1|TRBV2|TRBJ1-2|NA
CASSEGQEYGYTF
TGTGCCAGCAGTGAGGGACAGGAATATGGCTACACCTTC
>TRBD1|TRBV2|TRBJ1-4|once
CASSYYGTGGEKLFF
TGTGCCAGCAGTTACTACGGGACAGGGGGGGAAAAACTGTTTTTT
>TRBD1|TRBV7-2|TRBJ2-7|NA
CASSSGTGLHEQYF
TGTGCCAGCAGCTCCGGGACAGGGTTACACGAGCAGTACTTC
>NA|TRBV5-6|TRBJ1-4|NA
CASSLDGRVSEKLFF
TGTGCCAGCAGCTTGGATGGGAGAGTGAGTGAAAAACTGTTTTTT
>TRBD1|TRBV7-6|TRBJ1-1|NA
CASSLGSETGRITEAFF
TGTGCCAGCAGCTTAGGGTCAGAGACAGGGCGGATCACTGAAGCTTTCTTT